These T cell receptor beta chains were read from a single sample in a study of blood T cell repertoires in COVID-19. The protocol was immunoSEQ multiplex PCR, while the TCRdb copy is restricted to in-frame clones and leaves out a portion. The sample comprises 210,000 or so clones, 83% of which are singletons, and roughly 4.8% rests with the top ten. The sample comprised PBMCs or T cells enriched from blood (not recorded which). These receptor sequences come from a woman aged 45-65 years who had been exposed to COVID-19. Both conserved end residues are part of each CDR3. D genes are given only for firm matches. Some rows mark clone size as missing; the rest say once, few, many or name a class of expanded clone.

.,TRBJ2-3,TRBV11-3,TRBD2,TGTGCCAGCAGCCAGGGTTACGGGGGGGAGACAGATACGCAGTATTTT,CASSQGYGGETDTQYF
.,TRBJ1-1,TRBV6-4,TRBD1,TGTGCCAGCAGTGACATGGGACAGGGCACTGAAGCTTTCTTT,CASSDMGQGTEAFF
.,TRBJ2-7,TRBV7-9,TRBD1,TGTGCCAGCACCCAATCAGGGGGGGTAACAGGGGGCACCTACGAGCAGTACTTC,CASTQSGGVTGGTYEQYF
few,TRBJ1-2,TRBV28,TRBD1,TGTGCCAGCAGTCCGGTGGGGAGAGGGGGCGACTATGGCTACACCTTC,CASSPVGRGGDYGYTF
.,TRBJ1-2,TRBV5-5,.,TGTGCCAGCAGCTTGGGGGAGTGGGATGGCTACACCTTC,CASSLGEWDGYTF
once,TRBJ2-2,TRBV7-9,.,TGTGCCAGCCACCGTACAAGGGGTTCCGGGGAGCTGTTTTTT,CASHRTRGSGELFF
.,TRBJ1-4,TRBV14,.,TGTGCCAGCAGCCAAGAGGCAGGGACTCGTGAAAAACTGTTTTTT,CASSQEAGTREKLFF
.,TRBJ1-5,TRBV18,TRBD1,TGTGCCAGCTCATTCGACAGGGATCAGCCCCAGCATTTT,CASSFDRDQPQHF
.,TRBJ1-6,TRBV6-5,.,TGTGCCAGCAGTTTGGAGGGGCGTCTCCACTTT,CASSLEGRLHF
.,TRBJ1-1,TRBV29-1,.,TGCAGCGGCTCGGACAGGAACACTGAAGCTTTCTTT,CSGSDRNTEAFF
few,TRBJ2-2,TRBV27,TRBD2,TGTGCCAGCACCCTATCCGCGGGGGGGACCGGGGAGCTGTTTTTT,CASTLSAGGTGELFF